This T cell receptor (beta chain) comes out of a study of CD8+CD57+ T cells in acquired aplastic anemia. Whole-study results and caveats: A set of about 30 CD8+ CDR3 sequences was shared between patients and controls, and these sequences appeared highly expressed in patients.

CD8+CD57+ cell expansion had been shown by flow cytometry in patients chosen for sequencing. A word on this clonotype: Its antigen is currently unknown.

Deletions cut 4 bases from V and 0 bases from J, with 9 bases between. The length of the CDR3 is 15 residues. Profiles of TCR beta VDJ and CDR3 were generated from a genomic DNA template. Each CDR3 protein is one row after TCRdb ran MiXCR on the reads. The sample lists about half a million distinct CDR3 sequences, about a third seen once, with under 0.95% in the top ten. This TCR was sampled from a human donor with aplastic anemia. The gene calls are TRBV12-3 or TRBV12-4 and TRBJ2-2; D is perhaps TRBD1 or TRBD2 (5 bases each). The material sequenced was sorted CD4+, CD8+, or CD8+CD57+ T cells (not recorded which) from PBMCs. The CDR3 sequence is CASSWGRSNTGELFF. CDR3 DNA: TGTGCCAGCAGTTGGGGACGGTCGAACACCGGGGAGCTGTTTTTT.